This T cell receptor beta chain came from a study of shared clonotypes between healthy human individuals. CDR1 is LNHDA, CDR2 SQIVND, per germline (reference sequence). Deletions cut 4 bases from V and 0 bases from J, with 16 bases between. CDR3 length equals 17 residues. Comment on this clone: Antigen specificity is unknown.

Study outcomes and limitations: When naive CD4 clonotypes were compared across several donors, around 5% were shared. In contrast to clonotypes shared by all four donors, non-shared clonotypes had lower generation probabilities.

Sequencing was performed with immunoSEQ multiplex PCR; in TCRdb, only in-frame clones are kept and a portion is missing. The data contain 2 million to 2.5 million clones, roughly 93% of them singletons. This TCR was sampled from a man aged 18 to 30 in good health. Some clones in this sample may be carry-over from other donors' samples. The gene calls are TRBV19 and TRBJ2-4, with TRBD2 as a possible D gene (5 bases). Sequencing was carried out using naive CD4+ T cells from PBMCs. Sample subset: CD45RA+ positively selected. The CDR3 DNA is TGTGCCAGTAGTACCCGTCCGAGGGCCCCAGCCAAAAACATTCAGTACTTC. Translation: CASSTRPRAPAKNIQYF.